Listed here are 7 T cell receptor beta chains from one sample, sequenced in a study of response to subunit inactivated influenza vaccine. TCRdb called the RT-PCR reads again in MiXCR, with one record for every CDR3 protein. The sample lists 450,000 to 700,000 distinct CDR3 sequences, 12% to 15% occurring once. Source: PBMCs from blood, taken 11 to 12 days after vaccination. The receptors were sampled from a man aged 45-65 years who received an inactivated influenza vaccine.

V gene TRBV28 combines with J gene TRBJ2-5; 12 positions match TRBD1. J lost 5 bases, V lost 7 bases, and 8 bases had no gene match. Per the germline V gene, CDR1 is MDHEN and CDR2 is SYDVKM. CDR3 length equals 15 residues. Here the CDR3 reads CASIRDRGLLETQYF. CDR3 coding DNA: TGTGCCAGCATCCGGGACAGGGGGCTTTTGGAGACCCAGTACTTC.

This clonotype was picked up a small number of times. The rearrangement links TRBV6-1 to TRBJ2-5; 11 nucleotides align to TRBD2. Per the germline V gene, CDR1 is MNHNS and CDR2 is SASEGT. The CDR3 contains 17 residues. The V gene end was trimmed by 7 bases and the J gene end by 4 bases; junction bases not matched to a gene: 14. The CDR3 spells CASTPFWASGGLETQYF. The CDR3 region has the DNA TGTGCCAGCACCCCTTTCTGGGCTAGCGGGGGGCTAGAGACCCAGTACTTC.

This clonotype was counted a few times. This chain links TRBV19 with TRBJ2-1, with 12 bases that match TRBD2. Trimming cost V 2 bases and J 9 bases; bases outside gene matches: 5. The germline V gene has CDR1 LNHDA and CDR2 SQIVND (reference sequence). This CDR3 has 15 residues. The CDR3 region is CASSILAGGLGEQFF. CDR3 bases: TGTGCCAGTAGTATACTAGCGGGAGGGCTAGGTGAGCAGTTCTTC.

V gene TRBV12-3 or TRBV12-4 combines with J gene TRBJ1-5; D may be TRBD1 (5 bases). The CDR3 covers 16 residues. V gave up 1 base and J gave up 3 bases, with 13 bases separating them. The CDR3 DNA sequence: TGTGCCAGCAGTTTAGTGGGACGGGGTAACAATCAGCCCCAGCATTTT. The encoded protein is CASSLVGRGNNQPQHF.

The chain's CDR3 is CASSLVTGDYQETQYF. CDR3 nucleotides: TGTGCCAGCAGCTTAGTTACGGGGGACTACCAAGAGACCCAGTACTTC. J is TRBJ2-5 and V is TRBV7-8; a weak D match, TRBD2 (6 bases). CDR3 length: 16 amino acids. The ends were cut back, 1 base at V and 0 bases at J, with 12 bases in the middle. Per germline, CDR1 SGHVS and CDR2 FQNEAQ. Drawing the rest from reference TRBV7-8 and TRBJ2-5, the complete variable domain is GAGVSQSPRYKVAKRGQDVALRCDPISGHVSLFWYQQALGQGPEFLTYFQNEAQLDKSGLPSDRFFAERPEGSVSTLKIQRTQQEDSAVYLCASSLVTGDYQETQYFGPGTRLLVL.

This clonotype was detected only a few times. The rearrangement links TRBV20-1 to TRBJ2-6; tentative D call: TRBD2 (7 bases). The germline gives CDR1 DFQATT, CDR2 SNEGSKA (reference sequence). Trimming shortened V by 5 bases and J by 1 base, and 15 bases separated the two germline ends. The CDR3 runs to 16 residues. CDR3 sequence reads: CSAARGGKSGANVLTF. CDR3 sequence (DNA): TGCAGTGCTGCAAGGGGGGGAAAGTCTGGGGCCAACGTCCTGACTTTC.

The rearrangement uses TRBV4-3 and TRBJ2-7; maybe TRBD1 (5 bases). V was trimmed by 1 base and J by 4 bases, leaving 14 bases between them. Germline V CDR1 and CDR2: LGHNA, YSLEER. The CDR3 has 15 amino acids. CDR3 bases: TGCGCCAGCAGCCAAGGGCAGGGTACAACGTACGAGCAGTACTTC. The encoded protein is CASSQGQGTTYEQYF.